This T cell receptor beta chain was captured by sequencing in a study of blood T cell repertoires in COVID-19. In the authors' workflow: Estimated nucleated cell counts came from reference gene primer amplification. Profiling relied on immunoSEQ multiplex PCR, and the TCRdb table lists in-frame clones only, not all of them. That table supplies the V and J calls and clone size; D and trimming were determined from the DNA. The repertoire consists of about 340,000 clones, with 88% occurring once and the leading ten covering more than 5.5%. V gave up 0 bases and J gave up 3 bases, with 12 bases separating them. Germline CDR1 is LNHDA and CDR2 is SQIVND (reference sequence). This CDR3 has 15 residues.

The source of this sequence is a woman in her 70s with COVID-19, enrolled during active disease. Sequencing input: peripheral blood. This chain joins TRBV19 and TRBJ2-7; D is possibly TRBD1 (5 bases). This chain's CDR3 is CASSIDATGLYEQYF. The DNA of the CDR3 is TGTGCCAGTAGTATAGATGCAACAGGTCTCTACGAGCAGTACTTC.